This T cell receptor beta chain was found in a study of blood T cell repertoires in COVID-19. Assay: immunoSEQ multiplex PCR; the TCRdb copy retains only in-frame clones and omits some. The profile covers 250,000 to 350,000 clones, with 70% to 90% appearing a single time and approximately 7.2% taken by the ten largest. This TCR derives from a woman aged 30 to 39 who had recovered from COVID-19. The specimen sequenced was peripheral blood.

CDR3 DNA sequence: TGTGCCAGCAGCTTTCCGGGCAGGGCTAGCACAGATACGCAGTATTTT. It codes for CASSFPGRASTDTQYF. V and J are TRBV5-6 and TRBJ2-3; possibly TRBD1 for D (5 bases). The germline gives CDR1 SGHDT, CDR2 YYEEEE. Trimming left V 2 bases short and J 0 bases short, with 13 bases between. The CDR3 totals 16 residues.